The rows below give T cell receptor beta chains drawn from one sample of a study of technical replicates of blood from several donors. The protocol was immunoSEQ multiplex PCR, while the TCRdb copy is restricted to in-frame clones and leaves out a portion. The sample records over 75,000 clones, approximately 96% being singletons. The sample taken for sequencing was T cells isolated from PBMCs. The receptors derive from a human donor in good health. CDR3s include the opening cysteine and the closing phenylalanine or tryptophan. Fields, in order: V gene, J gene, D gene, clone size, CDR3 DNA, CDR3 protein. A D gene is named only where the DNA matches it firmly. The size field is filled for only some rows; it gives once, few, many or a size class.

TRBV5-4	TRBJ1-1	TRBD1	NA	TGTGCCAGCAGCCTAGGAGGGGGCAGGGCTTTCTTT	CASSLGGGRAFF
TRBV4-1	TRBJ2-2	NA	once	TGCGCCAGCAGCCCATACCCACCGGACTCATACACCGGGGAGCTGTTTTTT	CASSPYPPDSYTGELFF
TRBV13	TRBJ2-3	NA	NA	TGTGCCAGCAGCTTTTTGGCAGGGAAGACCACAGATACGCAGTATTTT	CASSFLAGKTTDTQYF
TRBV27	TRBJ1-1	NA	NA	TGTGCCAGCAGTCCGACCGGGGTTTGGACTGAAGCTTTCTTT	CASSPTGVWTEAFF
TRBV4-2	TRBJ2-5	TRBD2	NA	TGTGCCAGCAGCCAAGATATGTCTAGCGGGCTCCCAGAGACCCAGTACTTC	CASSQDMSSGLPETQYF
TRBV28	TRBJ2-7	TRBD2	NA	TGTGCCAGCAGCGGGACTAGCGGGAGGACCCCTCTACACGAGCAGTACTTC	CASSGTSGRTPLHEQYF
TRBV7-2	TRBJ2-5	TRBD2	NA	TGTGCCAGCGCGAGAGCGGGGGTCTTGGAGACCCAGTACTTC	CASARAGVLETQYF
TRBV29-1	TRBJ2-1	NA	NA	TGCAGCGCCACGGGACAAGGTGAGCAGTTCTTC	CSATGQGEQFF
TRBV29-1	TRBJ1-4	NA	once	TGCAGCGTTGAGACCAGGGCGCAGAAACTGTTTTTT	CSVETRAQKLFF
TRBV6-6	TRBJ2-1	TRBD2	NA	TGTGCCAGCAGTTACTCGGTTCGGGGGGGCCGAGATGAGCAGTTCTTC	CASSYSVRGGRDEQFF
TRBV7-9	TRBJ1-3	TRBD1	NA	TGTGCCAGCAGCTTGGTTAAGGGGGCGCCTGGAAACACCATATATTTT	CASSLVKGAPGNTIYF
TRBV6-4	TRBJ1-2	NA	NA	TGTGCCAGCAGCCCAAGAGAGGGTCGGGGGAGCGGCTACACCTTC	CASSPREGRGSGYTF
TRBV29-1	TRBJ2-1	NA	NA	TGCAGCCCTTCCCTAGCGTTCAATGAGCAGTTCTTC	CSPSLAFNEQFF
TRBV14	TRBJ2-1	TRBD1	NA	TGTGCCAGCAGCCACGGACAGGTACAGGATGAGCAGTTCTTC	CASSHGQVQDEQFF
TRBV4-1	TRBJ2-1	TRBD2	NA	TGCGCCAGCAGCCAGGGCCGAGTCCAGCGGGAGTACAATGAGCAGTTCTTC	CASSQGRVQREYNEQFF
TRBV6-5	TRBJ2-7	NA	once	TGTGCCAGCAGTTACTCGCTTCGGAGGGGCGAGCAGTACTTC	CASSYSLRRGEQYF
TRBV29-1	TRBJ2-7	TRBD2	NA	TGCAGCGTTGCGACTAGCGGGTCATACGAGCAGTACTTC	CSVATSGSYEQYF
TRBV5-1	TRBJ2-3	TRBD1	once	TGCGCCAGCAGCTTCTTTCTGGGACAGGGGGCGACAGATACGCAGTATTTT	CASSFFLGQGATDTQYF
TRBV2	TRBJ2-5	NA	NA	TGTGCCAGCAATCGCCGGGAAGTTGAGACCCAGTACTTC	CASNRREVETQYF
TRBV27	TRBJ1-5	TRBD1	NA	TGTGCCAGCAGTTTATCACAGGGGGGGCAGCCCCAGCATTTT	CASSLSQGGQPQHF
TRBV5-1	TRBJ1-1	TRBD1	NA	TGCGCCAGCAGCGGCATGACAGGGGCGACTGAAGCTTTCTTT	CASSGMTGATEAFF
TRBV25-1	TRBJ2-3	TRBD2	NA	TGTGCCAGCAGTGCGATAGCGGGAGGGAGCACAGATACGCAGTATTTT	CASSAIAGGSTDTQYF
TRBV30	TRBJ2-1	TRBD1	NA	TGTGCCTGGAGGCGAAAAGCCGGGACAGGGGTCTACAATGAGCAGTTCTTC	CAWRRKAGTGVYNEQFF
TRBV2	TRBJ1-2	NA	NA	TGTGCCAGCAAAGGGGCTGCCTGGGATAATCACGGCTACACCTTC	CASKGAAWDNHGYTF
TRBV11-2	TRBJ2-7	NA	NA	TGTGCCAGCAGCACCCGACAGGGAGGAGAGCAGTACTTC	CASSTRQGGEQYF
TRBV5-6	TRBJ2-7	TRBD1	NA	TGTGCCAGCACCCACGACAGGGCAGGCGAGCAGTACTTC	CASTHDRAGEQYF
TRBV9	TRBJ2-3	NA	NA	TGTGCCAGCAGCGTAAGCGGACCAGTCACAGATACGCAGTATTTT	CASSVSGPVTDTQYF
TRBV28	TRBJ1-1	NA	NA	TGTGCCAGCAACCAGATGAACACTGAAGCTTTCTTT	CASNQMNTEAFF
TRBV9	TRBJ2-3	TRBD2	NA	TGTGCCAGCAGCCCTGGGACTAGCGGCACAGATACGCAGTATTTT	CASSPGTSGTDTQYF
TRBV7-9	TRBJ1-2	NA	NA	TGTGCCATTTCGCGGGGCCCGACGGGATATCCTGGCTACACCTTC	CAISRGPTGYPGYTF
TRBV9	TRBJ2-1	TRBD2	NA	TGTGCCAGCAGCGATTCGCGGGGGGGCTCCTACAATGAGCAGTTCTTC	CASSDSRGGSYNEQFF
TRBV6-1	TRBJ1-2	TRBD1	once	TGTGCCGGACGACAGGGGCCTAACTATGGCTACACCTTC	CAGRQGPNYGYTF
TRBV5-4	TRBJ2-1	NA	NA	TGTGCCAGCAGCTTGCAGTATGAGCAGTTCTTC	CASSLQYEQFF
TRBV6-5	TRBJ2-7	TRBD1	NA	TGTGCCAGCAGTTACCGGGACAGGCCAACTTCCTACGAGCAGTACTTC	CASSYRDRPTSYEQYF
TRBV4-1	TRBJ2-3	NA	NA	TGCGCCAGCAGCCAAGGGCCCCAGATCACAGATACGCAGTATTTT	CASSQGPQITDTQYF
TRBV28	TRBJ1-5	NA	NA	TGTGCCAGCAGTCCCCCCGGTCAGCCCCAGCATTTT	CASSPPGQPQHF
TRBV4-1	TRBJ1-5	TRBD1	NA	TGCGCCAGCAGCCAAGTAATCACAGGGGGGCATCAGCCCCAGCATTTT	CASSQVITGGHQPQHF
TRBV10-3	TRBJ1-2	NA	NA	TGTGCCATCAGTGAGCCAACAGGGTCGGAGATTAAGGACTATGGCTACACCTTC	CAISEPTGSEIKDYGYTF
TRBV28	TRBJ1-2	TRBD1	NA	TGTGCCAGCAGTTTCGCCGGGACAGGGAAGAGGTATGGCTACACCTTC	CASSFAGTGKRYGYTF
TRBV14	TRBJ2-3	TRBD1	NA	TGTGCCAGCAGCCAAGATTTCGGGACAGGGGCGGGCACAGATACGCAGTATTTT	CASSQDFGTGAGTDTQYF
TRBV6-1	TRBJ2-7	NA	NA	TGTGCCAGCTCCCCAGGGGTGTCCTACGAGCAGTACTTC	CASSPGVSYEQYF
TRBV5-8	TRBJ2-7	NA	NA	TGTGCCAGCAGCTTGGCCTTACAGGGTGGGGAGCAGTACTTC	CASSLALQGGEQYF
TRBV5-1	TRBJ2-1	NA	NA	TGCGCCAGCAGCTTGGGACAGGTCCAAGGTGAGCAGTTCTTC	CASSLGQVQGEQFF
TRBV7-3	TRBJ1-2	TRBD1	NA	TGTGCCAGCAGCCCCGGGACAGAGTATGGCTACACCTTC	CASSPGTEYGYTF
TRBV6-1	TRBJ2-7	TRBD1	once	TGTGCCAGCAGTGAACTAGGGGGCGGCGGCGACGAGCAGTACTTC	CASSELGGGGDEQYF
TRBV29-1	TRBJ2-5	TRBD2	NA	TGCAGCGTGCCCGACTTAGCGGGGTTCCAAGAGACCCAGTACTTC	CSVPDLAGFQETQYF
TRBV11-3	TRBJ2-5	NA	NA	TGTGCCAGCAGCTTAGAATCAAGATGGGGCGTAAACCAAGAGACCCAGTACTTC	CASSLESRWGVNQETQYF
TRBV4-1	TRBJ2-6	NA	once	TGCGCCAGCAGCCACCCCGGGGAGGTTCCAGCCTCTGGGGCCAACGTCCTGACTTTC	CASSHPGEVPASGANVLTF
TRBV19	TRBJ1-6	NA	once	TGTGCCAGTAGTATCCAGGGTTCACCCCTCCACTTT	CASSIQGSPLHF
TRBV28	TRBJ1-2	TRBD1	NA	TGTGCCAGCAGTCTGGGACAGGGTAGGGATGGCTACACCTTC	CASSLGQGRDGYTF
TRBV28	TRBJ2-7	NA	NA	TGTGCCAGCAGTCCTGGTCAGGCGGGGACAGCGGACGAGCAGTACTTC	CASSPGQAGTADEQYF
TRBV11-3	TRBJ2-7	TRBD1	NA	TGTGCCAGCAGCTTGGGACCGGGACAGGGTGCCTCCTACGAGCAGTACTTC	CASSLGPGQGASYEQYF
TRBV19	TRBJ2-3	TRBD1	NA	TGTGCCAGTACCCCGGGACAGGGTTCCTATACGCAGTATTTT	CASTPGQGSYTQYF
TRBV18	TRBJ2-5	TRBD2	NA	TGTGCCAGCTCACCCCCTAGCGGGAGGGCCGGGAATGCAGAGACCCAGTACTTC	CASSPPSGRAGNAETQYF
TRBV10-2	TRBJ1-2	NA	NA	TGCGCCAGCAGTGATGAGGCTAACTATGGCTACACCTTC	CASSDEANYGYTF
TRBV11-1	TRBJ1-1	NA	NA	TGTGCCAGCAGCTCAGTAGGGAAAGGGGGCACTGAAGCTTTCTTT	CASSSVGKGGTEAFF